This T cell receptor (beta chain) was sequenced for a study of blood T cell repertoires in COVID-19. V trimming: 7 bases; J trimming: 9 bases; junction bases outside the gene matches: 3. The CDR3 is 11 amino acids. Germline V gene sequence: CDR1 MDHEN, CDR2 SYDVKM. The Seattle site enrolled patients during active infection and followed them longitudinally. Libraries were prepared by immunoSEQ multiplex PCR; TCRdb keeps only in-frame clonotypes and omits some of them. The data hold more than 200,000 clones, with about 88% observed a single time. The chain recombines TRBV28 with TRBJ2-1; 7 bases line up with TRBD2. The receptor's source is a woman between 45 and 65 years old with COVID-19, enrolled during active disease. The sequencing sample was made of peripheral blood. CDR3 sequence (DNA): TGTGCCAGCACCGGGGAGGGTGAGCAGTTCTTC. Residues: CASTGEGEQFF.